This T cell receptor beta chain was sequenced for a study of shared clonotypes between healthy human individuals. Regarding this clone: Its specificity is unknown.

The study's findings and limits: Only blood samples were collected, and tissue repertoires likely differ. Non-shared clonotypes had lower generation probabilities than those shared by all four donors.

This table comes from immunoSEQ multiplex PCR, and its TCRdb copy is limited to in-frame clones, with some not included. The sample holds about 2 million clones, approximately 94% seen once. Naive CD8 populations comprised CD45RO-negative cells positively selected for CCR7, excluding terminally differentiated effector memory CD45RA+ cells. Sequencing was performed on naive CD8+ T cells sorted from blood. The TCR was taken from a man aged 18 to 30 in good health.

CDR3 residues: CASRGTTKLNTEAFF. The DNA of the CDR3 is TGTGCCAGCAGAGGGACTACTAAACTGAACACTGAAGCTTTCTTT. V is TRBV2 and J is TRBJ1-1; D perhaps matches TRBD1 (5 bases). The germline CDR1 and CDR2 sequences are SNHLY and FYNNEI. V lost 6 bases to trimming and J lost 0 bases, with 14 bases between them. The CDR3 has 15 amino acids. The variable domain in full, completed from reference TRBV2 and TRBJ1-1, reads EPEVTQTPSHQVTQMGQEVILRCVPISNHLYFYWYRQILGQKVEFLVSFYNNEISEKSEIFDDQFSVERPDGSNFTLKIRSTKLEDSAMYFCASRGTTKLNTEAFFGQGTRLTVV.